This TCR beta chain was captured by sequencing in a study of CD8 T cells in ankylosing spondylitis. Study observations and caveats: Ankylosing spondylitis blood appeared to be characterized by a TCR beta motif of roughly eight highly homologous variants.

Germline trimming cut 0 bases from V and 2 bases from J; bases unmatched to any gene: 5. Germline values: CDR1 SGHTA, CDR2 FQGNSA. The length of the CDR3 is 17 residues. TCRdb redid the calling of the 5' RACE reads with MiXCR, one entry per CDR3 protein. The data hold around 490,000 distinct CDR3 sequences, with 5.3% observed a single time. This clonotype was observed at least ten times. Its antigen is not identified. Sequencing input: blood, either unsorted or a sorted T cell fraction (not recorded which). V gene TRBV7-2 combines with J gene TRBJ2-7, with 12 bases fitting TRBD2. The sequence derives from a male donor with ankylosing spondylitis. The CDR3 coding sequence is TGTGCCAGCAGCTTAGCGTCTAGCGGGGGGGGCGCCTACGAGCAGTACTTC. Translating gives CASSLASSGGGAYEQYF. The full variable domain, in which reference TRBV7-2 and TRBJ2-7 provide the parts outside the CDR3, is GAGVSQSPSNKVTEKGKDVELRCDPISGHTALYWYRQSLGQGLEFLIYFQGNSAPDKSGLPSDRFSAERTGGSVSTLTIQRTQQEDSAVYLCASSLASSGGGAYEQYFGPGTRLTVT.